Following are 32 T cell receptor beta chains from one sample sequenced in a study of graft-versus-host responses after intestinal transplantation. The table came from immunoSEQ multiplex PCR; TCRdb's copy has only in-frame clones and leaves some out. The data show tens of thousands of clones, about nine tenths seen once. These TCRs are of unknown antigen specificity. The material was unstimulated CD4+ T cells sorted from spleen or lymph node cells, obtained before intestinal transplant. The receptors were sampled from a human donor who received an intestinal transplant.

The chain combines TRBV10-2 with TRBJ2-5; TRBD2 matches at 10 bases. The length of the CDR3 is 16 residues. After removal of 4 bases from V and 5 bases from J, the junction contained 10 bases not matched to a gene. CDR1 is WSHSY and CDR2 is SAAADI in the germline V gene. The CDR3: CASSAKLAGPSETQYF. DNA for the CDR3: TGCGCCAGCAGTGCGAAACTAGCGGGGCCCTCCGAGACCCAGTACTTC.

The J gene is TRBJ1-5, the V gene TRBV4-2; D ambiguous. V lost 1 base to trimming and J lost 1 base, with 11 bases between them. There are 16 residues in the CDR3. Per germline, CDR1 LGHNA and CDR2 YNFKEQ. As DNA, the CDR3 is TGTGCCAGCAGCCAAGGGGCCAGAGAAAGCAATCAGCCCCAGCATTTT. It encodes CASSQGARESNQPQHF.

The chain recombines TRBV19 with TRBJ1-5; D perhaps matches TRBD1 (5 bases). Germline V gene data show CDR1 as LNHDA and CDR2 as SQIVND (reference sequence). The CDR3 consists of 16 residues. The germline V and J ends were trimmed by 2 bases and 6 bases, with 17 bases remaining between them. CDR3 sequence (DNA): TGTGCCAGTAGTATACAAGGGTCGACGGGGGGTCAGCCCCAGCATTTT. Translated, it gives CASSIQGSTGGQPQHF.

The CDR3 DNA follows: TGTGCCAGCAGTGGGCTCGGCTACTATGGCTACACCTTC. Translation gives CASSGLGYYGYTF. The rearrangement links TRBV6-5 to TRBJ1-2; D ambiguous. Germline CDR1 and CDR2: MNHEY and SVGAGI. The CDR3 extends over 13 amino acids. Trimming removed 5 bases from V and 3 bases from J, with 10 bases in between.

CDR3 sequence (DNA): TGCAGCGTTACCGGGACAGGGCTGAATCAGCCCCAGCATTTT. It encodes CSVTGTGLNQPQHF. The rearrangement uses TRBV29-1 and TRBJ1-5, with 9 bases matching TRBD1. The CDR3 extends over 14 amino acids. V shed 5 bases and J 4 bases; nucleotides not matched to a gene: 6. Germline V lookup: CDR1 SQVTM, CDR2 ANQGSEA.

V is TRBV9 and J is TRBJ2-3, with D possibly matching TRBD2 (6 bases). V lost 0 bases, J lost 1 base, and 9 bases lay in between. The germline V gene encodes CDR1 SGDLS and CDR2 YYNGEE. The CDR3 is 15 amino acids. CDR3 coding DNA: TGTGCCAGCAGCGTAGGCTCGGGGGGCACAGATACGCAGTATTTT. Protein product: CASSVGSGGTDTQYF.

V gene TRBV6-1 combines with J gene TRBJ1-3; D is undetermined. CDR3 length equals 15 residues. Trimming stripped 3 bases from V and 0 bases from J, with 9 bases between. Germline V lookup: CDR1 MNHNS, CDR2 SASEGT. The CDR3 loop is CASSEAVRSGNTIYF. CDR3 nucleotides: TGTGCCAGCAGTGAGGCAGTCCGCTCTGGAAACACCATATATTTT.

CDR3: CASSLAGANSPLHF. The CDR3, as DNA: TGTGCCAGCAGCTTGGCAGGGGCTAATTCACCCCTCCACTTT. The chain joins TRBV5-8 to TRBJ1-6, with D perhaps TRBD1 (6 bases). Germline-derived CDR1 and CDR2 are SGHTS and YDEGEE. V was cut by 0 bases and J by 6 bases, with 7 bases left in between. The CDR3 contains 14 residues.

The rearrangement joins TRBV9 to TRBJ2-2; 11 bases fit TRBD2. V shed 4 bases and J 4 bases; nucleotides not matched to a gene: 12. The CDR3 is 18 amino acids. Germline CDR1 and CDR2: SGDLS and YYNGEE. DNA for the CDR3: TGTGCCAGCAGCACACGACCTGTTGGACTAGCGGGCACCGGGGAGCTGTTTTTT. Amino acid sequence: CASSTRPVGLAGTGELFF.

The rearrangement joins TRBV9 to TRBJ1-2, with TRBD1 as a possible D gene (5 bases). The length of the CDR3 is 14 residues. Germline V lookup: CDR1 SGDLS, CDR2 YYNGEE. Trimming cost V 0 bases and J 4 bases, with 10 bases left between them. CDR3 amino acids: CASSVGSGGYGYTF. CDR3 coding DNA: TGTGCCAGCAGCGTAGGGTCGGGGGGCTATGGCTACACCTTC.

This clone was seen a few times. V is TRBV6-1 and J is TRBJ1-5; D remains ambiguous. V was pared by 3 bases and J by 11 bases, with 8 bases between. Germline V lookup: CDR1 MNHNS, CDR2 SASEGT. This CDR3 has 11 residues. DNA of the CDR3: TGTGCCAGCAGTGAGCCAGCGTCCCAGCATTTT. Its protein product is CASSEPASQHF.

CDR3 nucleotides: TGCGCCAGCAGCCCCATATGGACTAGCGGGGGGGCCCAGGCCGAGCAGTTCTTC. It codes for CASSPIWTSGGAQAEQFF. The chain joins TRBV5-1 to TRBJ2-1, with 15 bases identical to TRBD2. V gave up 4 bases and J gave up 10 bases; unmatched junction bases: 15. This CDR3 contains 18 residues. Looked up from germline, CDR1 is SGHRS and CDR2 is YFSETQ.

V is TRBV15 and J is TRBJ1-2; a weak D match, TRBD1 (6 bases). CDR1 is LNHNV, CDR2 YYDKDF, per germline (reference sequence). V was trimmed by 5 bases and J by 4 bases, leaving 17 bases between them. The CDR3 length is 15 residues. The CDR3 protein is CATSPPAGAVYGYTF. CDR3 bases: TGTGCCACCAGCCCGCCGGCGGGGGCAGTCTATGGCTACACCTTC.

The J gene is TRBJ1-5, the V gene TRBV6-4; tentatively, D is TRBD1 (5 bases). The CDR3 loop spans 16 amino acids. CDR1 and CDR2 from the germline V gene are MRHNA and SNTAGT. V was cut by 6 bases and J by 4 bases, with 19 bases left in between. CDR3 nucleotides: TGTGCCAGCAGGCCCCCTCGACAGACCCAAAATCAGCCCCAGCATTTT. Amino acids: CASRPPRQTQNQPQHF.

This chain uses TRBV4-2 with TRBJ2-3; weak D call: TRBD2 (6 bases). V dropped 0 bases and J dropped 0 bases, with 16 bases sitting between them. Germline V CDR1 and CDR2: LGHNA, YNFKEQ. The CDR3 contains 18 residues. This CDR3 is CASSQEYGAGPSTDTQYF. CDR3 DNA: TGTGCCAGCAGCCAAGAGTATGGGGCGGGACCTAGCACAGATACGCAGTATTTT.

This chain's CDR3 is CAISEGQGKADTQYF. The CDR3 bases are TGTGCCATCAGTGAGGGACAGGGGAAGGCAGATACGCAGTATTTT. The chain combines TRBV10-3 with TRBJ2-3, with TRBD1 matching 9 bases. V was pared by 2 bases and J by 4 bases, with 4 bases of the junction left unmatched. Per the germline V gene, CDR1 is ENHRY and CDR2 is SYGVKD. This CDR3 is built from 15 residues.

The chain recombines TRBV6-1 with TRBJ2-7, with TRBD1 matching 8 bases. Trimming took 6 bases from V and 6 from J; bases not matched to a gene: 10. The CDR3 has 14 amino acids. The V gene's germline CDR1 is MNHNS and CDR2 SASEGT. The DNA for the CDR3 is TGTGCCAGCAGATTCACGGACAGGGTGGGCGAGCAGTACTTC. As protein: CASRFTDRVGEQYF.

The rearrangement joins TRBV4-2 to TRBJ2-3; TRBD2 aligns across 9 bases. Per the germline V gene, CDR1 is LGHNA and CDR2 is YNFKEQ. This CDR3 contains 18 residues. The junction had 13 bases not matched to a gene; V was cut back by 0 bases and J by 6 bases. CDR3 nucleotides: TGTGCCAGCAGCCAAGACAGGCGGGGGGGCATAGGAGGGGATACGCAGTATTTT. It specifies CASSQDRRGGIGGDTQYF.

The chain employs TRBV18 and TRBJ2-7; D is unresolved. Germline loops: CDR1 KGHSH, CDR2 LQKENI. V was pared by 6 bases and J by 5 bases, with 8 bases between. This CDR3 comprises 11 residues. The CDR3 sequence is CASSRSDEQYF. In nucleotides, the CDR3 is TGTGCCAGCTCCCGGAGTGACGAGCAGTACTTC.

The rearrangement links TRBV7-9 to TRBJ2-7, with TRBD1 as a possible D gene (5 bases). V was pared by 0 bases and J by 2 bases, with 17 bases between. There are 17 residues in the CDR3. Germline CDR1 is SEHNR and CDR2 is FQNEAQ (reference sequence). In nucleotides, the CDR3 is TGTGCCAGCAGCTTAGCCCAGGCACCCGACAGAACCTACGAGCAGTACTTC. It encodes CASSLAQAPDRTYEQYF.

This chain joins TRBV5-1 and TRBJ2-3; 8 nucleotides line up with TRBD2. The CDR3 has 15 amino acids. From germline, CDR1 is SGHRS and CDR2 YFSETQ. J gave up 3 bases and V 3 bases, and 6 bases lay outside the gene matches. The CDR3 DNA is TGCGCCAGCAGCTACACGGGGGGGCCAACAGATACGCAGTATTTT. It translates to CASSYTGGPTDTQYF.

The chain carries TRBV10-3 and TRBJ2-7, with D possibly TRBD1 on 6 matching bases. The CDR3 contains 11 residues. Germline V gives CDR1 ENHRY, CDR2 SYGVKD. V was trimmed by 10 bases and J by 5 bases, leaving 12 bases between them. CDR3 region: CATEQGHEQYF. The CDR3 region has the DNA TGTGCCACCGAACAGGGCCACGAGCAGTACTTC.

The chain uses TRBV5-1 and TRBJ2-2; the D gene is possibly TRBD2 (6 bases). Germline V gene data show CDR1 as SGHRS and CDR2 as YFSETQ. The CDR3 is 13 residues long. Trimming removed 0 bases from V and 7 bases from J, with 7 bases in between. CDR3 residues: CASSLGGVGELFF. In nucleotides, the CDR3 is TGCGCCAGCAGCTTGGGCGGGGTCGGGGAGCTGTTTTTT.

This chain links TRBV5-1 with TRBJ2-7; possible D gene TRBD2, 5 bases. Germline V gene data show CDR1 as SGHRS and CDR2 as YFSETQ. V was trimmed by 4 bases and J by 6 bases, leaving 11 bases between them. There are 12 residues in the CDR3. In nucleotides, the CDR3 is TGCGCCAGCAGCGCCGGACTGTCCGAGCAGTACTTC. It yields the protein CASSAGLSEQYF.

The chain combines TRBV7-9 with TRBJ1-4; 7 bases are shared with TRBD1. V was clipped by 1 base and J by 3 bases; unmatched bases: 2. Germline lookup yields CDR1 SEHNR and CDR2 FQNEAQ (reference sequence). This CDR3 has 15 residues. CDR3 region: CASSLDRGANEKLFF. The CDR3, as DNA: TGTGCCAGCAGCTTAGACAGGGGAGCTAATGAAAAACTGTTTTTT.

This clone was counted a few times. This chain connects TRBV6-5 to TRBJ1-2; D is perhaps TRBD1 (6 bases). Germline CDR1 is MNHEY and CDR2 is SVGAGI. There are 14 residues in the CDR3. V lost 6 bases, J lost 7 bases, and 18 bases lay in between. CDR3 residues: CASSPGTLARGYTF. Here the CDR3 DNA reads TGTGCCAGCAGCCCTGGGACACTTGCGCGTGGCTACACCTTC.

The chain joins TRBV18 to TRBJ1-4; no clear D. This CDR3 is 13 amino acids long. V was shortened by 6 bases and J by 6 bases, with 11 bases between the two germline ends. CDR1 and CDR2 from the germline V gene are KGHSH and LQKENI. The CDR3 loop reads CASSRNRDEKLFF. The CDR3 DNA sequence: TGTGCCAGCTCCCGGAACAGAGATGAAAAACTGTTTTTT.

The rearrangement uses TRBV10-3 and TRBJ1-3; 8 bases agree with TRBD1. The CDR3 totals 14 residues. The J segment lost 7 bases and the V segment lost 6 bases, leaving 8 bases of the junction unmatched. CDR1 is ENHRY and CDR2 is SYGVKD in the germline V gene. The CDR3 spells CAISLTGVGNTIYF. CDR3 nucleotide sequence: TGTGCCATCAGCCTGACAGGGGTCGGGAACACCATATATTTT.

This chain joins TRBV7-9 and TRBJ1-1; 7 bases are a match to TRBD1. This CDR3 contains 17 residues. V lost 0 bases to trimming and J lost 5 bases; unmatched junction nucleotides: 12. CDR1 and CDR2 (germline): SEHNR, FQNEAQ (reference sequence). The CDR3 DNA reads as TGTGCCAGCAGCTTAGCGCAGACCCTACAGGGGTGGACTGAAGCTTTCTTT. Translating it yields CASSLAQTLQGWTEAFF.

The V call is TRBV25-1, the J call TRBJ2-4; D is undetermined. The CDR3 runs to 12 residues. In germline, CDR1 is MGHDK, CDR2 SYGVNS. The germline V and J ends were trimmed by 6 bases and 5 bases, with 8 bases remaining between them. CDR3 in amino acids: CASRSGQNIQYF. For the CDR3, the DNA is TGTGCCAGCAGAAGTGGGCAAAACATTCAGTACTTC. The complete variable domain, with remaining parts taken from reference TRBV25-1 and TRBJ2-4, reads EADIYQTPRYLVIGTGKKITLECSQTMGHDKMYWYQQDPGMELHLIHYSYGVNSTEKGDLSSESTVSRIRTEHFPLTLESARPSHTSQYLCASRSGQNIQYFGAGTRLSVL.

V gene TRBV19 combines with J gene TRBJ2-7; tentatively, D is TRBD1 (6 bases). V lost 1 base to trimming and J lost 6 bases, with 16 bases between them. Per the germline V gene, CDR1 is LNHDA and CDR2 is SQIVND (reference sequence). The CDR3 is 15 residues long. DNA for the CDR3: TGTGCCAGTAGTATAGCTCGGATCCAGGGGATCGAGCAGTACTTC. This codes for CASSIARIQGIEQYF.

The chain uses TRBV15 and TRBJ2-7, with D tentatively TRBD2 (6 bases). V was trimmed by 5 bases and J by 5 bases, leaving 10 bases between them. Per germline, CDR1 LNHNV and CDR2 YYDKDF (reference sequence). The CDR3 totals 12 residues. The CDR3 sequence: CATSPEGNEQYF. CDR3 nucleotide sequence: TGTGCCACCAGCCCGGAGGGGAACGAGCAGTACTTC.